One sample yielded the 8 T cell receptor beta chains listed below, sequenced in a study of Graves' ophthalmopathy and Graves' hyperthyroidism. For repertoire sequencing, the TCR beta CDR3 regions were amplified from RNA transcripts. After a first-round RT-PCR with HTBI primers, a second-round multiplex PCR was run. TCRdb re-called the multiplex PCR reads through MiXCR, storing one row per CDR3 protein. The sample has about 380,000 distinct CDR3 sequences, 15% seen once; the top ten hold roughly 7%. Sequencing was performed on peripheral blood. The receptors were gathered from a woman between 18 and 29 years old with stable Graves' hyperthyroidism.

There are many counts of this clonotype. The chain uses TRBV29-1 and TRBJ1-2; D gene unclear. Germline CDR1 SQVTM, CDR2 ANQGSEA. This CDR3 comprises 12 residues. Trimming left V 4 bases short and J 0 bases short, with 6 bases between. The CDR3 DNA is TGCAGCGTTGGGGGTTCTAACTATGGCTACACCTTC. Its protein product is CSVGGSNYGYTF.

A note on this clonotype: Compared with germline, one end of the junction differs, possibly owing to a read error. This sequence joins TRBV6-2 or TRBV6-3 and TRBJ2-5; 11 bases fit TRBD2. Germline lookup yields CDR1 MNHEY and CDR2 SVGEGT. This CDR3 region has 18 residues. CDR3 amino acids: CASSYSLAGGLSQETQYF. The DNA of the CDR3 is TGTGCCAGCAGTTACTCGCTAGCGGGGGGCCTGTCTCAAGAGACTCAGTACTTC.

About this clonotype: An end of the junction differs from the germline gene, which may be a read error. The DNA of the CDR3 is TGTGCCAGTAGTATAACCGGGACAGGGGGCTCTGGGTCCAACGTGCTGACTTTC. Translating it yields CASSITGTGGSGSNVLTF. The J gene is TRBJ2-6, the V gene TRBV19, with TRBD1 matching over 12 bases. CDR1 is LNHDA, CDR2 SQIVND, per germline (reference sequence). The CDR3 totals 18 residues.

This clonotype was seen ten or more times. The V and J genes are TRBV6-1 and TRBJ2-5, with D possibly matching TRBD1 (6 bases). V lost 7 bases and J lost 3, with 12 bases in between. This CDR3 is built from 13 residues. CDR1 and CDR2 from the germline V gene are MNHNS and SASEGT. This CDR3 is CASTRDKEETQYF. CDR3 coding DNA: TGTGCCAGCACTAGGGACAAGGAAGAGACCCAGTACTTC.

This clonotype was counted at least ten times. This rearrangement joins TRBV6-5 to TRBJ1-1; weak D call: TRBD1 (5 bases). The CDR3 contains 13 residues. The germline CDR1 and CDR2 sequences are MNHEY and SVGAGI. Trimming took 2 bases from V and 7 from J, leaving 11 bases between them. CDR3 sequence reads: CASSYGWGNEAFF. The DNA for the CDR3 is TGTGCCAGCAGTTACGGATGGGGCAATGAAGCTTTCTTT.

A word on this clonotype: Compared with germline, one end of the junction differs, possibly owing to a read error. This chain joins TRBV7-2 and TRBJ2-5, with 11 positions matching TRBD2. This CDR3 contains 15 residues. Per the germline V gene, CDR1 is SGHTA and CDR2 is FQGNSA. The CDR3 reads CASSIAGGLQETQYF. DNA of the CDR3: TGTGCCAGCAGCATAGCGGGGGGGCTTCAAGAGACCCAGTACTTC.

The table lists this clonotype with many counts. The CDR3 DNA reads TGCGCCAGCACGAACAGGGAAGGCTACGAGCAGTACTTC. This sequence encodes CASTNREGYEQYF. The V call is TRBV5-1, the J call TRBJ2-7; a possible D gene is TRBD1 (6 bases). Trimming stripped 6 bases from V and 3 bases from J, with 13 bases between. The CDR3 has 13 residues. Germline V gene data show CDR1 as SGHRS and CDR2 as YFSETQ.

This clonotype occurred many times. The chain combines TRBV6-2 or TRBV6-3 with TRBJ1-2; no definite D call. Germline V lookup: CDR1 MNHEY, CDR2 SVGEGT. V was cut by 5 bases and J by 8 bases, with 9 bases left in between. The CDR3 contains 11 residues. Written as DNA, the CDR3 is TGTGCCAGCAGTGAGCGGCAGGGCTACACCTTC. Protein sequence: CASSERQGYTF.